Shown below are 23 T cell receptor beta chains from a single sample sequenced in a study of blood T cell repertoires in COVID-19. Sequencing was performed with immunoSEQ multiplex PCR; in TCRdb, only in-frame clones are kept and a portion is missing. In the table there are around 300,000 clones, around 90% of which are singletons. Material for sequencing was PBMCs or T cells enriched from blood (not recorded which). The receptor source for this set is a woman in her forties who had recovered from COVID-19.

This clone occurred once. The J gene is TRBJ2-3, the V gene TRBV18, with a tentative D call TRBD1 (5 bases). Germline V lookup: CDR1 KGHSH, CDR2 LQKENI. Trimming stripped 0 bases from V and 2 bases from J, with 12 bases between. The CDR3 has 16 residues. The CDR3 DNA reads TGTGCCAGCTCACCACCCGGACAACTCGTCACAGATACGCAGTATTTT. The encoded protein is CASSPPGQLVTDTQYF.

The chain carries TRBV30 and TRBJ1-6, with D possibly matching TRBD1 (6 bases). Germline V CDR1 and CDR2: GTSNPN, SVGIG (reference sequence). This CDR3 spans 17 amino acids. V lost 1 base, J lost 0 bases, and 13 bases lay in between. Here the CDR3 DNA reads TGTGCCTGGAGTGAGAGACAGGCGAGCTCCTATAATTCACCCCTCCACTTT. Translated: CAWSERQASSYNSPLHF.

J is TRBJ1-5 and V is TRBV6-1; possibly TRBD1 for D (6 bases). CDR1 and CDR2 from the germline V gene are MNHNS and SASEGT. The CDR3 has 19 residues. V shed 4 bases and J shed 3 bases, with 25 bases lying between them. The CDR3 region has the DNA TGTGCCAGCAGTGCAGATGGGGGCCTTCCTCCTTTATCCAATCAGCCCCAGCATTTT. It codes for CASSADGGLPPLSNQPQHF.

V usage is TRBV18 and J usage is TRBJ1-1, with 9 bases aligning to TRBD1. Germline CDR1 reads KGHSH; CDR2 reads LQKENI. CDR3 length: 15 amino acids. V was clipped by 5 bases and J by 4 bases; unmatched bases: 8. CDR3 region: CASSENRGPGTEAFF. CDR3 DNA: TGTGCCAGCTCAGAAAACAGGGGGCCGGGCACTGAAGCTTTCTTT. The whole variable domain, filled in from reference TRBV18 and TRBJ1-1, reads NAGVMQNPRHLVRRRGQEARLRCSPMKGHSHVYWYRQLPEEGLKFMVYLQKENIIDESGMPKERFSAEFPKEGPSILRIQQVVRGDSAAYFCASSENRGPGTEAFFGQGTRLTVV.

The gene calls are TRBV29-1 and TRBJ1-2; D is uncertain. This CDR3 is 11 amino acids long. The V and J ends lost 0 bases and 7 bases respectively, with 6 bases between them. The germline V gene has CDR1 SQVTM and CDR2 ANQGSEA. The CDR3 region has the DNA TGCAGCGTTGAAGATCCGGGTGGCTACACCTTC. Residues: CSVEDPGGYTF. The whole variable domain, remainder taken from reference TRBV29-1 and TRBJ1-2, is SAVISQKPSRDICQRGTSLTIQCQVDSQVTMMFWYRQQPGQSLTLIATANQGSEATYESGFVIDKFPISRPNLTFSTLTVSNMSPEDSSIYLCSVEDPGGYTFGSGTRLTVV.

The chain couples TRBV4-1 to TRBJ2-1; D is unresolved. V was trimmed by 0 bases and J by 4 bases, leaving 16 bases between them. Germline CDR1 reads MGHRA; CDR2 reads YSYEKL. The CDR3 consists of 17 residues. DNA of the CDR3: TGCGCCAGCAGCCAAGACTCTCAGTTAGCACGTTACAATGAGCAGTTCTTC. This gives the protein CASSQDSQLARYNEQFF.

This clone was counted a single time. CDR3 bases: TGTGCCAGCAGACCAGGACAGGGGCGAACCGGGGAGCTGTTTTTT. It codes for CASRPGQGRTGELFF. The gene calls are TRBV27 and TRBJ2-2; 9 bases are a match to TRBD1. The CDR3 extends over 15 amino acids. The J segment lost 5 bases and the V segment lost 6 bases, leaving 7 bases of the junction unmatched. Germline CDR1 reads MNHEY; CDR2 reads SMNVEV (reference sequence).

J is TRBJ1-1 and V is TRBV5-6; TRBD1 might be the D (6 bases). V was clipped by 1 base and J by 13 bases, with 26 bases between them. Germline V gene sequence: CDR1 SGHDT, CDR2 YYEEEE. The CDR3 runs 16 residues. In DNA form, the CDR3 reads TGTGCCAGCAGCTTGCCAAACAGCGGGGGGCGGGCTGGCGTTTTCTTT. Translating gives CASSLPNSGGRAGVFF.

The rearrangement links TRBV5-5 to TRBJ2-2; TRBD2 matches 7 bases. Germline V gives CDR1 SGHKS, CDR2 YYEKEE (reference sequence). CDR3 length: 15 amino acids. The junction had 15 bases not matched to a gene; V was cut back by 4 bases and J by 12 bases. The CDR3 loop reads CASSPLGRDPGKLFF. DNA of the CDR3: TGTGCCAGCAGCCCCCTGGGGAGGGACCCAGGGAAGCTGTTTTTT.

CDR3 region: CASSQTSWTRYNEQFF. CDR3 in DNA: TGTGCCAGCAGTCAAACCTCCTGGACTAGATACAATGAGCAGTTCTTC. The chain joins TRBV27 to TRBJ2-1; 7 bases are shared with TRBD2. Germline V gives CDR1 MNHEY, CDR2 SMNVEV (reference sequence). The CDR3 is 16 residues long. J was trimmed by 4 bases and V by 5 bases; bases with no gene match: 11.

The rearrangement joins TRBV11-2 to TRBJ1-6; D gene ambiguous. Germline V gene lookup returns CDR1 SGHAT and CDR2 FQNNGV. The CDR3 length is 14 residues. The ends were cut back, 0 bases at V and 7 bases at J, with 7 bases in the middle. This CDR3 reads CASSLEGHNSPLHF. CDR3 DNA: TGTGCCAGCAGCTTAGAGGGCCACAATTCACCCCTCCACTTT.

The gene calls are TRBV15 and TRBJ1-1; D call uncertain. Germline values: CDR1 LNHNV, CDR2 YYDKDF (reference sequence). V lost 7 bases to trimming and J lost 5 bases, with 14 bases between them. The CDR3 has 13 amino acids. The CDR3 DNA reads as TGTGCCACCACCGCGGGGAGGAAGACTGAAGCTTTCTTT. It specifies CATTAGRKTEAFF.

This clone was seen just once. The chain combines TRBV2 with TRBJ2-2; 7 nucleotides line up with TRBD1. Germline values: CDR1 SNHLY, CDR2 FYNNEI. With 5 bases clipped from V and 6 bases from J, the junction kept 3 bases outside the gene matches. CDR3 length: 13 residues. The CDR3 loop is CASSTQGSGELFF. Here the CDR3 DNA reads TGTGCCAGCAGTACACAGGGGTCCGGGGAGCTGTTTTTT.

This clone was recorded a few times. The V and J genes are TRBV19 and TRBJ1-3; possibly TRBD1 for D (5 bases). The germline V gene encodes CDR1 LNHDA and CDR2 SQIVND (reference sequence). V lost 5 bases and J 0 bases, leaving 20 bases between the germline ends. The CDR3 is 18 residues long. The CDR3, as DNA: TGTGCCAGTAGTTTATCCAGGGTTACCCAGAGCTCTGGAAACACCATATATTTT. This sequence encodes CASSLSRVTQSSGNTIYF.

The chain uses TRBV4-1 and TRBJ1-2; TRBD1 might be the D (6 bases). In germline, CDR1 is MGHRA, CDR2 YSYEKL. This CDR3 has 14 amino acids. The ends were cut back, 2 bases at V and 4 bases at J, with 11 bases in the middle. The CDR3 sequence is CASSQSDRSYGYTF. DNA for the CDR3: TGCGCCAGCAGCCAAAGTGACAGGTCCTATGGCTACACCTTC.

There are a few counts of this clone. DNA of the CDR3: TGTGCCAGCAACGCGAACTCTGGAAACACCATATATTTT. Amino acid sequence: CASNANSGNTIYF. V and J are TRBV25-1 and TRBJ1-3; unclear D gene. Germline V gene lookup returns CDR1 MGHDK and CDR2 SYGVNS. The CDR3 is 13 residues long. The V end was cut by 7 bases, the J end by 0 bases, with 7 bases between.

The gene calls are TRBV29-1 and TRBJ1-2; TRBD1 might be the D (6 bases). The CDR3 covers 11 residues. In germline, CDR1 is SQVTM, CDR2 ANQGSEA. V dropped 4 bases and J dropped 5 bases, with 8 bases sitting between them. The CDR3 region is CSVGDIYGYTF. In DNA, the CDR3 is TGCAGCGTTGGGGACATATATGGCTACACCTTC.

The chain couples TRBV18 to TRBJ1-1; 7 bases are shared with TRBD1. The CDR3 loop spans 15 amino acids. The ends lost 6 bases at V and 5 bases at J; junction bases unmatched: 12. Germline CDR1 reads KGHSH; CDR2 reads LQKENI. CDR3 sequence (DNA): TGTGCCAGCTCGCAAGGCAGGGGGGCTCGTACTGAAGCTTTCTTT. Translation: CASSQGRGARTEAFF.

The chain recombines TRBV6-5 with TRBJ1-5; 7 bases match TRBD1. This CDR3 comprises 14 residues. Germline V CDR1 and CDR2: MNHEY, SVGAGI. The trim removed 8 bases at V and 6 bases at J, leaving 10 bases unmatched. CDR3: CASSFNRGRQPQHF. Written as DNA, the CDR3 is TGTGCCAGCTCGTTTAATAGGGGGCGTCAGCCCCAGCATTTT.

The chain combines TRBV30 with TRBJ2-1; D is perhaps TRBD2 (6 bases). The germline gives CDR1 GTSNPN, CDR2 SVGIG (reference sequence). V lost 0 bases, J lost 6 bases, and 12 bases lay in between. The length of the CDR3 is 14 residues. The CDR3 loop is CAWSVGLTVNEQFF. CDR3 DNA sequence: TGTGCCTGGAGTGTAGGACTAACGGTCAATGAGCAGTTCTTC.

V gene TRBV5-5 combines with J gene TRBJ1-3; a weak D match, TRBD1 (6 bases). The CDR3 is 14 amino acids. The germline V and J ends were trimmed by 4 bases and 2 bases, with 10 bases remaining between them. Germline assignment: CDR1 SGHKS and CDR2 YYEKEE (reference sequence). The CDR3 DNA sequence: TGTGCCAGCAGCGCACAGGGTGCTGGAAACACCATATATTTT. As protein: CASSAQGAGNTIYF. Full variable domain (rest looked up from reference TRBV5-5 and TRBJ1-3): DAGVTQSPTHLIKTRGQQVTLRCSPISGHKSVSWYQQVLGQGPQFIFQYYEKEERGRGNFPDRFSARQFPNYSSELNVNALLLGDSALYLCASSAQGAGNTIYFGEGSWLTVV.

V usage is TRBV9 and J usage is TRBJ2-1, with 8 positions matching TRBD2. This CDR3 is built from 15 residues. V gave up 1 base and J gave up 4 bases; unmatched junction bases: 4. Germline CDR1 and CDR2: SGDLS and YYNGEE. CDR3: CASSVRLAPYNEQFF. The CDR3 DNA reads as TGTGCCAGCAGCGTACGACTAGCGCCGTACAATGAGCAGTTCTTC.

CDR3 protein: CASSIQGDDNYGYTF. CDR3 in DNA: TGCGCCAGCAGTATCCAGGGGGATGATAACTATGGCTACACCTTC. The rearrangement links TRBV5-1 to TRBJ1-2; 7 bases agree with TRBD1. Looked up from germline, CDR1 is SGHRS and CDR2 is YFSETQ. This CDR3 has 15 residues. V shed 5 bases, J shed 1 base, and the junction held 8 bases outside the gene matches. Full variable domain (outside the CDR3, taken from reference TRBV5-1 and TRBJ1-2): KAGVTQTPRYLIKTRGQQVTLSCSPISGHRSVSWYQQTPGQGLQFLFEYFSETQRNKGNFPGRFSGRQFSNSRSEMNVSTLELGDSALYLCASSIQGDDNYGYTFGSGTRLTVV.